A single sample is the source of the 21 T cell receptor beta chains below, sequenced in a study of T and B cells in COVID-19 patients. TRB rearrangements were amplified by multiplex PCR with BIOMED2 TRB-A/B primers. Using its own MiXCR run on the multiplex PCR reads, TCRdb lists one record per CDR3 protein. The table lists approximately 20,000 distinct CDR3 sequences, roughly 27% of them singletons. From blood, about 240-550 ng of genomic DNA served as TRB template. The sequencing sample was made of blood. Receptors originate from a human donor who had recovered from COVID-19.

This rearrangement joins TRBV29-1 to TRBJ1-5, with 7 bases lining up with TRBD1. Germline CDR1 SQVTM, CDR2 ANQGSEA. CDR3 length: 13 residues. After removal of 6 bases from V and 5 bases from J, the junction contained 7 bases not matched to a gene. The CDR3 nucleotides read TGCAGCGTATCTACAGGGGCTGATCAGCCCCAGCATTTT. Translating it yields CSVSTGADQPQHF.

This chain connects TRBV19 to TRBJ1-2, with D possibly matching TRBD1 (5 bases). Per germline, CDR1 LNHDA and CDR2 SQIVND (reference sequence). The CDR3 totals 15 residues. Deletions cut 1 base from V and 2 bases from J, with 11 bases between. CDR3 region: CASSIANWGNYGYTF. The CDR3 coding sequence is TGTGCCAGTAGTATAGCCAACTGGGGGAACTATGGCTACACCTTC.

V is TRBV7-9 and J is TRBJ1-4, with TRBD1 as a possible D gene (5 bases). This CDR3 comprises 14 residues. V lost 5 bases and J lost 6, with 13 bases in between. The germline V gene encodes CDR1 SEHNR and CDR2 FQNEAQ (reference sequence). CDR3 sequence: CASSEGWRHEKLFF. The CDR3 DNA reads TGTGCCAGCAGCGAGGGGTGGCGGCATGAAAAACTGTTTTTT. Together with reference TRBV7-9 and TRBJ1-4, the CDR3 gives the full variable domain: DTGVSQNPRHKITKRGQNVTFRCDPISEHNRLYWYRQTLGQGPEFLTYFQNEAQLEKSRLLSDRFSAERPKGSFSTLEIQRTEQGDSAMYLCASSEGWRHEKLFFGSGTQLSVL.

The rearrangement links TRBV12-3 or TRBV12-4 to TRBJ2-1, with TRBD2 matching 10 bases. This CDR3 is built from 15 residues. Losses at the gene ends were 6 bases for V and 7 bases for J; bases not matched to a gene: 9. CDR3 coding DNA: TGTGCCAGCAGCCCCAGTAGCGGGGGGTTTAATGAGCAGTTCTTC. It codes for CASSPSSGGFNEQFF.

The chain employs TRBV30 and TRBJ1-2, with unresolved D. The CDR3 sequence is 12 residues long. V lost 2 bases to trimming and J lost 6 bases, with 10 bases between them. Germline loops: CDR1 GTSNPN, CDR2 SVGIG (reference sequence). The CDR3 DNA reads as TGTGCCTGGAGTTTATGGTCTGATGGCTACACCTTC. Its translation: CAWSLWSDGYTF.

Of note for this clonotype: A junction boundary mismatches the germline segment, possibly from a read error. Here the CDR3 reads CASSLAVTSGVFGAGELFF. The DNA of the CDR3 is TGCGCCAGCAGCTTGGCCGTTACTAGCGGGGTATTCGGGGCCGGGGAGCTGTTTTTT. The chain recombines TRBV13 with TRBJ2-2; TRBD2 agrees at 10 bases. Germline CDR1 PRHDT, CDR2 FYEKMQ (reference sequence). The CDR3 has 19 amino acids. The variable domain in full, completed from reference TRBV13 and TRBJ2-2, reads AAGVIQSPRHLIKEKRETATLKCYPIPRHDTVYWYQQGPGQDPQFLISFYEKMQSDKGSIPDRFSAQQFSDYHSELNMSSLELGDSALYFCASSLAVTSGVFGAGELFFGEGSRLTVL.

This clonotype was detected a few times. CDR3 sequence (DNA): TGTGCCAGCAGTTACTCAGGGAGGACCGGGGAGCTGTTTTTT. Translation: CASSYSGRTGELFF. V usage is TRBV6-2 or TRBV6-3 and J usage is TRBJ2-2; maybe TRBD2 (6 bases). The CDR3 length is 14 residues. Germline V gene sequence: CDR1 MNHEY, CDR2 SVGEGT. Between the trimmed V and J ends, which lost 0 bases and 5 bases, there was a span of 7 bases.

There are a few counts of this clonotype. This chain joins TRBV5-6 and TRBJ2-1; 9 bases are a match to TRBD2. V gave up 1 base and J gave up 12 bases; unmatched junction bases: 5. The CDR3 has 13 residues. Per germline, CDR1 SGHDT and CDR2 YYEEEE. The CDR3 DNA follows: TGTGCCAGCAGCTTGACGTCTAGCGGGATGCAGTTCTTC. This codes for CASSLTSSGMQFF.

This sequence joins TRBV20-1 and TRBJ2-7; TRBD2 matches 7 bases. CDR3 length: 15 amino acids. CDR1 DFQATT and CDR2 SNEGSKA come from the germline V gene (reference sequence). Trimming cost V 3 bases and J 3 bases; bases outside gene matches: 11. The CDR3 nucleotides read TGCAGTGCTAGTTTGCCTAGCGGACCTGACTACGAGCAGTACTTC. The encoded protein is CSASLPSGPDYEQYF.

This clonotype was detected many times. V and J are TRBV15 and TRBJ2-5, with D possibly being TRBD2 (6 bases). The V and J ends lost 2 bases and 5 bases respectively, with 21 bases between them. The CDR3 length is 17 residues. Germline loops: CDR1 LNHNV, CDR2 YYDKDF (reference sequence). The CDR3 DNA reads TGTGCCACCAGCAGACCTTTGAGTGTCGCGGGGCGGGAGACCCAGTACTTC. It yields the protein CATSRPLSVAGRETQYF.

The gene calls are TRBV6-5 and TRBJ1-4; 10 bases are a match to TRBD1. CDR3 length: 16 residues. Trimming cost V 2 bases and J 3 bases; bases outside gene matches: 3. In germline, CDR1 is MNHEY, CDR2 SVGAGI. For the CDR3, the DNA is TGTGCCAGCAGTTACCGGACAGGGGGAGCTAATGAAAAACTGTTTTTT. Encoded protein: CASSYRTGGANEKLFF.

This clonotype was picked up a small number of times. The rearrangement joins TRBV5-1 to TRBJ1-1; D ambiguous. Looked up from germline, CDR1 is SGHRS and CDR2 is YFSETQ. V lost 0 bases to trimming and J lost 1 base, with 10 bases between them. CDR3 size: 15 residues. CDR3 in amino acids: CASSLGSQSNTEAFF. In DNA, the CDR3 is TGCGCCAGCAGCTTGGGCTCCCAATCGAACACTGAAGCTTTCTTT.

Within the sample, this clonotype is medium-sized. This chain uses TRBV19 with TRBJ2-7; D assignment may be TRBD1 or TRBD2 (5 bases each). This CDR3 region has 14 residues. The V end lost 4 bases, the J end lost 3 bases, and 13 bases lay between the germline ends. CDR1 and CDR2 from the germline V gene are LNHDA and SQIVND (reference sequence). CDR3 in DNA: TGTGCCAGTAGTAGGGGGACGGCAATCTACGAGCAGTACTTC. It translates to CASSRGTAIYEQYF. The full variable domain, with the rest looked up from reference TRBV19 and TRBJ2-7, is DGGITQSPKYLFRKEGQNVTLSCEQNLNHDAMYWYRQDPGQGLRLIYYSQIVNDFQKGDIAEGYSVSREKKESFPLTVTSAQKNPTAFYLCASSRGTAIYEQYFGPGTRLTVT.

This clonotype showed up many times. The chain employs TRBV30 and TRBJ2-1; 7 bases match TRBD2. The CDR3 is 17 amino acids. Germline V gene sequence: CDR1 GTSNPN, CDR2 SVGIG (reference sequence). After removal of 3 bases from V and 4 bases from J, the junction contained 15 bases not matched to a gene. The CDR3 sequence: CAWSEWGGNSWYNEQFF. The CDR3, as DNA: TGTGCCTGGAGCGAGTGGGGGGGTAACTCGTGGTACAATGAGCAGTTCTTC.

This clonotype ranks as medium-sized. The CDR3 loop is CASSGTVVALETQYF. DNA of the CDR3: TGTGCCAGTAGTGGAACGGTGGTAGCGCTAGAGACCCAGTACTTC. The chain combines TRBV19 with TRBJ2-5; D is possibly TRBD2 (5 bases). CDR1 LNHDA and CDR2 SQIVND come from the germline V gene (reference sequence). The V and J ends lost 5 bases and 4 bases respectively, with 17 bases between them. This CDR3 comprises 15 residues.

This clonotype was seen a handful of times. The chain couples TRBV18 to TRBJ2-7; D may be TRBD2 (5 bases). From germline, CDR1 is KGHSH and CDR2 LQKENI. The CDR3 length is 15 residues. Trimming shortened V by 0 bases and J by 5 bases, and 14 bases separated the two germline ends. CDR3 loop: CASSPPSGSWNEQYF. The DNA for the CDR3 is TGTGCCAGCTCACCACCCAGCGGCAGTTGGAACGAGCAGTACTTC.

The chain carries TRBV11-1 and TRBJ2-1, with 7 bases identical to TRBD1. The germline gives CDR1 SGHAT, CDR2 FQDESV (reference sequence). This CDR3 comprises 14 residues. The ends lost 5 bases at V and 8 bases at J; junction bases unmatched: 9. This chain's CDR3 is CASSQETGMDEQFF. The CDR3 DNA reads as TGTGCCAGCAGCCAAGAGACAGGGATGGATGAGCAGTTCTTC.

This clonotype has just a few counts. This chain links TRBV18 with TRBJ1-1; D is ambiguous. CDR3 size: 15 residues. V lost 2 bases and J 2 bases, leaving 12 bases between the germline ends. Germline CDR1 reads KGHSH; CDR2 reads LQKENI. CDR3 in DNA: TGTGCCAGCTCACCATGGCAGGATGAAAACACTGAAGCTTTCTTT. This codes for CASSPWQDENTEAFF.

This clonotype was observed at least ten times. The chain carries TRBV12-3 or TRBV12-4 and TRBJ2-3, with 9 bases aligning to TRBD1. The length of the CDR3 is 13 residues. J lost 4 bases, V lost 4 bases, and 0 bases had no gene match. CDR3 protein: CASSWDRADTQYF. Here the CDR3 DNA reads TGTGCCAGCAGTTGGGACAGGGCAGATACGCAGTATTTT.

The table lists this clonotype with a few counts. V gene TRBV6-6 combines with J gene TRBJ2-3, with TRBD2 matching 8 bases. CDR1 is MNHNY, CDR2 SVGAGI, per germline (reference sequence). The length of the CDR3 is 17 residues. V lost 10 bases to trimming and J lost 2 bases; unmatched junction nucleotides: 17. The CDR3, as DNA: TGTGCCACCAAAGCCTCAGGGCGGGGGGTCTACACAGATACGCAGTATTTT. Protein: CATKASGRGVYTDTQYF.

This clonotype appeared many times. The CDR3 here is CASTPSGAGTQYF. The CDR3 DNA is TGTGCCAGTACCCCATCGGGGGCGGGGACCCAGTACTTC. This chain uses TRBV19 with TRBJ2-5; D is perhaps TRBD1 or TRBD2 (6 bases each). Deletions cut 7 bases from V and 7 bases from J, with 16 bases between. This CDR3 contains 13 residues. The V gene's germline CDR1 is LNHDA and CDR2 SQIVND (reference sequence).